This TCR beta chain was recorded in a study of shared clonotypes between healthy human individuals. Study outcomes and limitations: Measured sharing among donors was expected to vary with sequencing depth. As a rule, naive subsets had a larger estimated richness than memory subsets. Generation probability values for non-shared clonotypes were lower than those for clonotypes shared by all four donors.

To note about this clone: Its antigen is unknown.

Produced via immunoSEQ multiplex PCR; TCRdb's table is partial and in-frame only. The sample lists some 2 million clones, 95% occurring once. The specimen was naive CD4+ T cells sorted from blood. Described subset: CD45RA+ positively selected. The source of this sequence is a young man in good health.

The CDR3, as DNA: TGTGCCAGTTCCTTGACTAGGGGGAATTCACCCCTCCACTTT. It is translated as CASSLTRGNSPLHF. The V and J genes are TRBV19 and TRBJ1-6, with D possibly being TRBD1 (6 bases). This CDR3 spans 14 amino acids. Germline V gene lookup returns CDR1 LNHDA and CDR2 SQIVND (reference sequence). Deletions cut 8 bases from V and 7 bases from J, with 15 bases between.